Listed here are 24 T cell receptor beta chains from one sample, sequenced in a study of regulatory T cells. Overall study results and limits: Hydrophobic residues at CDR3 positions 6 and 7 were enriched in conventional CD4+ T cells of CD3G-deficient patients.

No antigen has been identified for these receptors. Amplification used 52 TRBV primers and 13 TRBJ primers. The data were produced by immunoSEQ multiplex PCR, yet TCRdb's version contains in-frame clones alone and is incomplete. Of 20,000 to 25,000 clones listed, 88% are singletons. The sample consisted of conventional CD4+ T cells sorted from blood. The receptors were gathered from a child under 18 with CD3G deficiency.

The chain has TRBV5-1 and TRBJ2-1; 11 bases map to TRBD2. The CDR3 spans 14 residues. The germline CDR1 and CDR2 sequences are SGHRS and YFSETQ. The J segment lost 13 bases and the V segment lost 4 bases, leaving 10 bases of the junction unmatched. CDR3 DNA sequence: TGCGCCAGCAGCCAACTTAGCGGGAGGGTTGAACAGTTCTTC. Amino acid sequence: CASSQLSGRVEQFF.

This clone occurred once. CDR3 loop: CASTREGVGYEQYF. The DNA of the CDR3 is TGTGCCAGCACCCGAGAGGGTGTTGGCTACGAGCAGTACTTC. This rearrangement joins TRBV6-1 to TRBJ2-7; tentative D call: TRBD2 (5 bases). The CDR3 loop spans 14 amino acids. V lost 7 bases, J lost 3 bases, and 16 bases lay in between. Per germline, CDR1 MNHNS and CDR2 SASEGT.

The rearrangement links TRBV28 to TRBJ2-1; tentatively, D is TRBD1 (5 bases). CDR3 length equals 12 residues. V was clipped by 5 bases and J by 10 bases, with 12 bases between them. CDR1 and CDR2 (germline): MDHEN, SYDVKM. The CDR3 DNA is TGTGCCAGCAGTCCAAGGCGACAGGAGCAGTTCTTC. Translating it yields CASSPRRQEQFF.

This rearrangement joins TRBV28 to TRBJ2-7; D not certain. V dropped 4 bases and J dropped 1 base, with 8 bases sitting between them. CDR3 length equals 13 residues. Germline V lookup: CDR1 MDHEN, CDR2 SYDVKM. The CDR3 region is CASSSRPSYEQYF. In DNA form, the CDR3 reads TGTGCCAGCAGTTCTCGGCCATCCTACGAGCAGTACTTC.

The chain employs TRBV19 and TRBJ1-2; D is perhaps TRBD1 (5 bases). Deletions cut 5 bases from V and 1 base from J, with 17 bases between. CDR1 and CDR2 from the germline V gene are LNHDA and SQIVND (reference sequence). The CDR3 length is 16 residues. CDR3 in amino acids: CASSAHAGSLNYGYTF. CDR3 bases: TGTGCCAGTAGTGCCCACGCAGGGTCCCTTAACTATGGCTACACCTTC.

This chain links TRBV19 with TRBJ2-1; the D is unclear. V dropped 5 bases and J dropped 4 bases, with 12 bases sitting between them. The germline gives CDR1 LNHDA, CDR2 SQIVND (reference sequence). CDR3 length: 14 amino acids. The CDR3 DNA is TGTGCCAGTAGTCCGAAGACCCCTTACAATGAGCAGTTCTTC. Residues: CASSPKTPYNEQFF.

The chain couples TRBV28 to TRBJ2-3, with no clear D. The CDR3 covers 15 residues. CDR1 is MDHEN and CDR2 is SYDVKM in the germline V gene. The germline V and J ends were trimmed by 2 bases and 0 bases, with 9 bases remaining between them. For the CDR3, the DNA is TGTGCCAGCAGTTTACGATATCCTAGCACAGATACGCAGTATTTT. It translates to CASSLRYPSTDTQYF.

The V gene is TRBV20-1, the J gene TRBJ2-5; D unresolved. Germline loops: CDR1 DFQATT, CDR2 SNEGSKA (reference sequence). CDR3 length: 11 residues. V was trimmed by 7 bases and J by 2 bases, leaving 8 bases between them. CDR3 protein: CSVVRQETQYF. CDR3 nucleotides: TGCAGTGTGGTCAGACAAGAGACCCAGTACTTC.

This chain connects TRBV11-2 to TRBJ2-3; 9 nucleotides align to TRBD2. CDR1 is SGHAT, CDR2 FQNNGV, per germline. The CDR3 contains 15 residues. V trimming: 5 bases; J trimming: 4 bases; junction bases outside the gene matches: 7. CDR3 sequence: CASSRREGRSDTQYF. For the CDR3, the DNA is TGTGCCAGCAGCCGGCGGGAGGGCCGCTCAGATACGCAGTATTTT.

The V and J genes are TRBV6-1 and TRBJ2-3; the match to TRBD1 covers 10 bases. CDR3 length: 14 residues. V trimming: 6 bases; J trimming: 3 bases; junction bases outside the gene matches: 3. Germline CDR1 reads MNHNS; CDR2 reads SASEGT. CDR3 sequence (DNA): TGTGCCAGCAGGCGGACAGGGGGGACAGATACGCAGTATTTT. Residues: CASRRTGGTDTQYF.

CDR3 in amino acids: CASSEFMGAGAGGGPSPLHF. The DNA for the CDR3 is TGTGCCAGCAGTGAATTTATGGGGGCGGGGGCCGGAGGAGGACCTTCACCCCTCCACTTT. V usage is TRBV6-1 and J usage is TRBJ1-6; D is possibly TRBD1 (6 bases). Germline CDR1 is MNHNS and CDR2 is SASEGT. This CDR3 has 20 residues. Trimming took 2 bases from V and 9 from J, leaving 29 bases between them.

Regarding this clone: An end of the junction differs from the germline gene, which may be a read error. This chain connects TRBV28 to TRBJ2-5; D could derive from TRBD1 or TRBD2 (5 bases each). The CDR3 has 11 amino acids. In germline, CDR1 is MDHEN, CDR2 SYDVKM. The CDR3 here is CASSFPGPPDF. CDR3 DNA sequence: TGTGCCAGCAGTTTTCCGGGACCCCCGGACTTC.

This clone turned up a few times. CDR3 bases: TGTGCCAGCAGTTTCCAGATGGGACAGGTGCCTTACGAGCAGTACTTC. Its translation is CASSFQMGQVPYEQYF. J is TRBJ2-7 and V is TRBV28; 8 bases map to TRBD1. This CDR3 is built from 16 residues. CDR1 and CDR2 from the germline V gene are MDHEN and SYDVKM. Trimming took 3 bases from V and 4 from J; bases not matched to a gene: 11.

The chain joins TRBV7-9 to TRBJ2-5, with a tentative D call TRBD1 (5 bases). This CDR3 comprises 15 residues. Germline assignment: CDR1 SEHNR and CDR2 FQNEAQ (reference sequence). Trimming shortened V by 2 bases and J by 0 bases, and 10 bases separated the two germline ends. The DNA of the CDR3 is TGTGCCAGCAGCTTATGGACACCGTACCAAGAGACCCAGTACTTC. This codes for CASSLWTPYQETQYF.

This chain links TRBV28 with TRBJ1-1; 7 bases match TRBD1. V was clipped by 7 bases and J by 0 bases; unmatched bases: 2. CDR1 MDHEN and CDR2 SYDVKM come from the germline V gene. This CDR3 has 13 residues. The CDR3: CASTGGVNTEAFF. The CDR3 DNA reads as TGTGCCAGCACAGGGGGAGTGAACACTGAAGCTTTCTTT.

This chain joins TRBV19 and TRBJ2-1, with 8 bases lining up with TRBD2. Germline loops: CDR1 LNHDA, CDR2 SQIVND (reference sequence). The CDR3 sequence is 15 residues long. The trim removed 3 bases at V and 8 bases at J, leaving 9 bases unmatched. As DNA, the CDR3 is TGTGCCAGTAGTATCGGGGCGGGAGGTCCCTATGAGCAGTTCTTC. Its protein is CASSIGAGGPYEQFF.

This clone was seen only a few times. The chain recombines TRBV5-1 with TRBJ2-3; tentative D call: TRBD1 (5 bases). Per germline, CDR1 SGHRS and CDR2 YFSETQ. Trimming pared 3 bases from V and 2 bases from J, leaving 16 bases between. The CDR3 spans 16 residues. The CDR3 protein is CASSYQKGGATDTQYF. The CDR3 DNA reads as TGCGCCAGCAGCTACCAGAAGGGTGGGGCCACAGATACGCAGTATTTT.

J is TRBJ1-2 and V is TRBV18; D perhaps matches TRBD1 (6 bases). With 5 bases removed from V and 3 bases from J, the gap between germline ends came to 10 bases. The CDR3 contains 13 residues. Germline CDR1 reads KGHSH; CDR2 reads LQKENI. In nucleotides, the CDR3 is TGTGCCAGCTCATTACAGGGCGACTATGGCTACACCTTC. Translating gives CASSLQGDYGYTF.

The gene calls are TRBV7-9 and TRBJ1-3, with D possibly being TRBD1 (5 bases). V was pared by 1 base and J by 0 bases, with 10 bases between. The CDR3 is 16 amino acids. Germline lookup yields CDR1 SEHNR and CDR2 FQNEAQ (reference sequence). This CDR3 reads CASSLGQFDSGNTIYF. CDR3 bases: TGTGCCAGCAGCTTAGGACAGTTTGACTCTGGAAACACCATATATTTT.

In DNA form, the CDR3 reads TGTGCCAGCAAGACAGATTTGCACACTGAAGCTTTCTTT. Protein sequence: CASKTDLHTEAFF. The V gene is TRBV6-1, the J gene TRBJ1-1, with a weak D call TRBD1 (5 bases). CDR3 length: 13 amino acids. Trimming pared 7 bases from V and 3 bases from J, leaving 12 bases between. Germline assignment: CDR1 MNHNS and CDR2 SASEGT.

The chain has TRBV6-1 and TRBJ2-3; D may be TRBD2 (6 bases). V lost 5 bases and J lost 2, with 8 bases in between. The CDR3 has 13 residues. Germline V gene sequence: CDR1 MNHNS, CDR2 SASEGT. The CDR3 nucleotides read TGTGCCAGCAGTTGGGGGGACACAGATACGCAGTATTTT. It is translated as CASSWGDTDTQYF.

V usage is TRBV28 and J usage is TRBJ2-4; 8 bases agree with TRBD1. The V gene's germline CDR1 is MDHEN and CDR2 SYDVKM. The length of the CDR3 is 18 residues. Trimming removed 4 bases from V and 0 bases from J; junction bases left unmatched: 11. In DNA, the CDR3 is TGTGCCAGCAGTTATGACAGGGGCGATACTCTAGCCAAAAACATTCAGTACTTC. It is translated as CASSYDRGDTLAKNIQYF.

This clone has a single count. This chain connects TRBV11-3 to TRBJ2-1; possible D gene TRBD2, 5 bases. This CDR3 contains 16 residues. CDR1 and CDR2 from the germline V gene are SGHNT and YENEEA. V lost 4 bases, J lost 9 bases, and 22 bases lay in between. As DNA, the CDR3 is TGTGCCAGCAGCTCCCGTTCACGGGAAGCATACGCTGAGCAGTTCTTC. Encoded protein: CASSSRSREAYAEQFF.

This clone was recorded only once. The chain recombines TRBV6-1 with TRBJ1-2; unclear D gene. This CDR3 is built from 15 residues. Trimming removed 6 bases at V and 1 base at J, with 15 bases between. The germline V gene has CDR1 MNHNS and CDR2 SASEGT. This chain's CDR3 is CASSSSRRVNYGYTF. CDR3 nucleotides: TGTGCCAGCAGCTCGAGCCGCAGAGTTAACTATGGCTACACCTTC.